This TCR beta chain comes out of a study of blood T cell repertoires in COVID-19 (dated by TCRdb to 2019 to 2021). Concerning the study at large: The collaborator samples originated in the United States, Italy and Spain and spanned the acute and convalescent phases of COVID-19. Subjects who had been exposed to COVID-19, were actively infected with it, or had recovered from it provided the deeply sampled blood TCRbeta repertoires that made up the dataset. Nearly every sample came with metadata listing a de-identified subject ID, COVID-19 status, age in years and sex. The samples were drawn from the first 160 participants of the ongoing ImmuneRACE study and from 1,200 or so subjects provided by 6 global collaborators. Where available, HLA class I and class II types were taken from metadata supplied by the sample provider and were not determined by assay-based typing. The repertoires were made available in a free public database intended to serve as a resource for research on the immune response to SARS-CoV-2. The material from the prospective study consisted of cDNA or gDNA derived from T cells, B-cell-depleted T cells, or PBMCs.

With respect to this clone: The clone's antigen remains unknown. No much larger clonotype is one base removed from it; base qualities were not supplied.

There are 14 amino acids in the CDR3, from cysteine to phenylalanine inclusive. The sequence is cut down to CDR3 DNA, 42 bases in frame from base 1. CDR1 and CDR2, looked up from the germline V gene, are MDHEN and SYDVKM. V is cut by 6 bases and J by 2 bases, and the space between the germline ends is 14 bases. TCRbeta CDR3 regions were amplified from genomic DNA using the immunoSEQ Assay, a bias-controlled multiplex PCR. As for how the authors treated the data: The number of nucleated cells in each sample was estimated by amplification of reference gene primers within the assay. To quantify the absolute abundance of each unique TCRbeta CDR3 rearrangement, sequence reads were collapsed and filtered. For each sample, productive Simpson clonality was calculated as the square root of Simpson's diversity index across productive rearrangements. This is the immuneACCESS table as TCRdb keeps it, with only in-frame sequences that have V and J called. A part of the clones is gone; compared with another copy, unresolved V genes explain less than half, and the rest is unexplained. V and J calls and clone size are copied from that table; D and trimming were computed from the DNA. Recorded for this sample are under 250,000 clones; 85% to 90% of them occurred a single time. The ten largest clonotypes hold 11% of the sample.

What the study reported, not specific to this receptor: Clinical and demographic metadata were provided uncurated, with the amount varying by source and participant.

At one collaborating source in Seattle, patients were enrolled during active infection and were followed longitudinally through the course of disease. Each collaborating institution followed its own protocols to collect whole blood in K2EDTA tubes. Collaborator samples were shipped for TCRbeta analysis as frozen whole blood, isolated PBMCs, or DNA extracted from either sample type. The receptor comes from a man aged 45-60 years with COVID-19, enrolled during active disease. Sequencing was performed on peripheral blood. This receptor chain uses TRBV28 and TRBJ2-7, with a weak D call of TRBD1 (6 bases match). In nucleotide form, the sequence is TGTGCCAGCAGACCTCATGGACAGACCTACGAGCAGTACTTC. Its protein reads: CASRPHGQTYEQYF.